Each of the 8 T cell receptor beta chains below was sequenced from the same sample in a study of T cell changes during pregnancy in multiple sclerosis (dated by TCRdb to the late 2010s). The protocol used for the library was the immunoSEQ multiplex PCR assay. Drawn from immuneACCESS, this table holds only the in-frame rearrangements with V and J called that TCRdb kept. Clones are partly lost; checked studies trace under half to an unresolved V gene and leave the rest unexplained. The sample table lists roughly 60,000 clones, about nine tenths of them with a count of one. The leading ten clones occupy roughly 0.7% of the sample. The sequenced sample was CD4+ T cells from peripheral blood mononuclear cells, obtained in the first trimester of pregnancy. Receptors originate from a female donor with multiple sclerosis, enrolled in a pregnancy study.

This clone was counted a few times. This rearrangement joins TRBV25-1 to TRBJ1-5; the D is unclear. CDR1 MGHDK and CDR2 SYGVNS come from the germline V gene. V lost 2 bases and J lost 7, with 6 bases in between. The CDR3 loop spans 12 amino acids. This CDR3 reads CASSESAQPQHF. Written as DNA, the CDR3 is TGTGCCAGCAGTGAAAGCGCCCAGCCCCAGCATTTT.

This clone was detected only once. V is TRBV27 and J is TRBJ2-1; the match to TRBD2 covers 10 bases. Germline-derived CDR1 and CDR2 are MNHEY and SMNVEV (reference sequence). The CDR3 is made up of 17 amino acids. Unmatched junction bases numbered 7, after V lost 5 bases and J lost 0 bases. CDR3 amino acids: CASSRRTSGSSYNEQFF. The CDR3 nucleotides read TGTGCCAGCAGTCGAAGGACTAGCGGCAGCTCCTACAATGAGCAGTTCTTC.

This sequence joins TRBV5-1 and TRBJ2-5, with 7 bases lining up with TRBD1. J was trimmed by 1 base and V by 6 bases; bases with no gene match: 9. Germline V gene sequence: CDR1 SGHRS, CDR2 YFSETQ. The CDR3 length is 15 residues. CDR3 region: CASIPTGRGQETQYF. CDR3 nucleotides: TGCGCCAGCATACCGACAGGGAGAGGCCAAGAGACCCAGTACTTC.

V gene TRBV4-3 combines with J gene TRBJ1-2, with D unclear. The ends were cut back, 0 bases at V and 2 bases at J, with 7 bases in the middle. CDR3 length: 14 amino acids. In germline, CDR1 is LGHNA, CDR2 YSLEER. Here the CDR3 reads CASSQDEANYGYTF. The DNA of the CDR3 is TGCGCCAGCAGCCAAGATGAAGCAAACTATGGCTACACCTTC.

The chain couples TRBV5-4 to TRBJ2-7; D is perhaps TRBD2 (6 bases). The CDR3 length is 16 residues. The germline V and J ends were trimmed by 4 bases and 0 bases, with 17 bases remaining between them. Germline CDR1 is SGHNT and CDR2 is YYREEE (reference sequence). CDR3 nucleotide sequence: TGTGCCAGCAGCCCTGAACCGGGACTCAGCTCCTACGAGCAGTACTTC. It codes for CASSPEPGLSSYEQYF.

The rearrangement uses TRBV5-8 and TRBJ2-5; D ambiguous. From germline, CDR1 is SGHTS and CDR2 YDEGEE. The CDR3 runs to 13 residues. The ends were cut back, 2 bases at V and 5 bases at J, with 10 bases in the middle. The CDR3 DNA sequence: TGTGCCAGCAGCTTTGGTCTACGTGAGACCCAGTACTTC. It encodes CASSFGLRETQYF.

This clone was seen only once. This chain joins TRBV6-1 and TRBJ2-5, with D perhaps TRBD1 (6 bases). The CDR3 loop spans 13 amino acids. The germline CDR1 and CDR2 sequences are MNHNS and SASEGT. Trimming took 6 bases from V and 5 from J, leaving 13 bases between them. The CDR3 here is CASRPGVFETQYF. In nucleotides, the CDR3 is TGTGCCAGCAGACCAGGGGTGTTCGAGACCCAGTACTTC.

V and J are TRBV25-1 and TRBJ1-1; D not certain. This CDR3 region has 14 residues. V lost 2 bases to trimming and J lost 1 base, with 8 bases between them. Germline CDR1 reads MGHDK; CDR2 reads SYGVNS. The CDR3 DNA reads TGTGCCAGCAGTGAAGGACTGGGGAACACTGAAGCTTTCTTT. This codes for CASSEGLGNTEAFF.